This T cell receptor beta chain derives from a study of a mutant IDH1 vaccine in newly diagnosed glioma. Background on the study: Patients were started on vaccination 4-6 weeks after radiotherapy alone, or with temozolomide cycles. Earlier therapy was either radiotherapy, temozolomide, or both, and most got both.

The time point was: week 11, during vaccination. Every vaccine dose comprised 300 ug of mutant IDH1 20-mer peptide plus topical imiquimod. Those who donated had recent WHO grade 3 or 4 IDH1-mutant, ATRX-lost astrocytomas. Trimming cost V 3 bases and J 1 base, with 10 bases left between them. Per germline, CDR1 MGHRA and CDR2 YSYEKL. The CDR3 length is 16 residues. A remark on this clone: Its specificity is unknown.

The data were produced by immunoSEQ multiplex PCR, yet TCRdb's version contains in-frame clones alone and is incomplete. The repertoire includes some 26,000 clones, roughly two thirds of them detected once, and 11% sits in the top ten. The receptor's source is a man aged 18 to 30 with glioma. Some clones in this sample may be carry-over from other donors' samples. This chain links TRBV4-1 with TRBJ2-6; a possible D gene is TRBD2 (6 bases). Sequenced here: peripheral blood mononuclear cells (PBMCs), sampled from a glioma patient whose treatment included an IDH1 peptide vaccine. CDR3 in DNA: TGCGCCAGCAGCCATGCGACTAGATCTGGGGCCAACGTCCTGACTTTC. Its translation is CASSHATRSGANVLTF.